This T cell receptor beta chain was identified during a study of cytomegalovirus exposure and HLA in healthy donors. Study as a whole: In a later analysis, the approximately 120 validation repertoires were reported to have used the same platform as the approximately 670 first-cohort repertoires.

Sequencing used immunoSEQ multiplex PCR; TCRdb keeps in-frame clones, though not all of them. This repertoire shows under 300,000 clones, around 85% found once; its top ten account for roughly 0.99%. The CDR3 runs to 12 residues. Germline-derived CDR1 and CDR2 are SQVTM and ANQGSEA. Trimming took off 3 bases at V and 4 bases at J, with 7 bases between the two ends. Sequenced: PBMCs. The V and J genes are TRBV29-1 and TRBJ1-5, with unresolved D. The origin of this receptor is a young woman in good health and CMV-seronegative. The CDR3 is CSVEGQNQPQHF. The CDR3 nucleotides are TGCAGCGTTGAGGGCCAGAATCAGCCCCAGCATTTT. The whole variable domain, filled in from reference TRBV29-1 and TRBJ1-5, reads SAVISQKPSRDICQRGTSLTIQCQVDSQVTMMFWYRQQPGQSLTLIATANQGSEATYESGFVIDKFPISRPNLTFSTLTVSNMSPEDSSIYLCSVEGQNQPQHFGDGTRLSIL.